The clone carrying this TCR beta chain was found a few times. Its matching antigen is unknown. Blood sampling was done at baseline, cycle 4 day 1, and cycle 7 day 1. The assay was immunoSEQ multiplex PCR, and TCRdb's table has in-frame clones only and misses some. The table has approximately 7,400 clones, roughly 80% seen once. The sample belongs to a study of OX40 agonist ivuxolimab in advanced cancers. Study context: People in dose escalation had one of these cancers: hepatocellular carcinoma, melanoma, renal cell or head and neck cancer. Males comprised roughly four fifths of the group, whose mean age was about 61 years (range about 20 to 79). Points from the study as a whole: Averaged across samples, CD8+ T cells carried more expanded clones than CD4+ did.

Trimming removed 3 bases from V and 4 bases from J, with 15 bases in between. The germline V gene has CDR1 MGHRA and CDR2 YSYEKL. The CDR3 extends over 15 amino acids. The sequence was obtained from an adult with an advanced solid tumor such as melanoma, head and neck, liver or kidney cancer. Sequenced here: CD4+ or CD8+ T cells sorted from blood, sampled in a trial of the OX40 agonist ivuxolimab. The rearrangement links TRBV4-1 to TRBJ1-2, with D possibly being TRBD1 (6 bases). CDR3 protein: CASSQVTRGSYGYTF. CDR3 coding DNA: TGCGCCAGCAGCCAGGTGACCAGGGGCAGCTATGGCTACACCTTC.